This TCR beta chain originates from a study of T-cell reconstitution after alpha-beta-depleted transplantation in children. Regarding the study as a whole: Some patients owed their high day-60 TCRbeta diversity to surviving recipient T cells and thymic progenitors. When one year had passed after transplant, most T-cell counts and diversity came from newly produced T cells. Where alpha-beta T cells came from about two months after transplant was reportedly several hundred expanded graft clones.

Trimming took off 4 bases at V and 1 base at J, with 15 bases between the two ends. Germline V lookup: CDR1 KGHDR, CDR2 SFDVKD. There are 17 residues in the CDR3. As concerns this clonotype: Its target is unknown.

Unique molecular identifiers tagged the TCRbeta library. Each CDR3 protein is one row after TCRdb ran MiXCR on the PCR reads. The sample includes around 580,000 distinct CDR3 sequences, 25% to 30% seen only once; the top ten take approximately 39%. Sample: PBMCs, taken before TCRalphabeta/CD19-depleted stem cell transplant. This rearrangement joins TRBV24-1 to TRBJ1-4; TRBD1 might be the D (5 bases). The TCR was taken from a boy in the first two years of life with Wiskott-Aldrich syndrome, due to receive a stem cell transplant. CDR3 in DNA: TGTGCCACCAGTGACACCGGGACGGAGGGAACTAATGAAAAACTGTTTTTT. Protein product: CATSDTGTEGTNEKLFF.